This note documents a single TCR beta chain sequence. Its specificity is unknown. The data originate from a study of T-cell reconstitution after alpha-beta-depleted transplantation in children. Study-wide results and caveats: After one year, T-cell counts and TCRbeta diversity mostly came from new T cells.

The CDR3 contains 14 residues. The germline V and J ends were trimmed by 0 bases and 5 bases, with 11 bases remaining between them. The germline CDR1 and CDR2 sequences are SGHRS and YFSETQ. The authors prepared the TCRbeta library with unique molecular identifiers. TCRdb re-derived calls from the PCR reads in MiXCR, one entry per CDR3 protein. The table shows about 310,000 distinct CDR3 sequences, with approximately 23% occurring only once. The TCR originated in a male patient under 18 who had a stem cell transplant for acute lymphoblastic leukemia, so the T cells may come from the graft donor. The chain carries TRBV5-1 and TRBJ1-1; no reliable D call. This sample comprised PBMCs, mostly from graft donor cells, obtained 180 days after TCRalphabeta/CD19-depleted stem cell transplant. CDR3 amino acids: CASSLEGAVTEAFF. The CDR3 DNA sequence: TGCGCCAGCAGCTTGGAAGGTGCTGTTACTGAAGCTTTCTTT.